This is a list of T cell receptor beta chains from one sample in a study of blood T cell repertoires in COVID-19. Assay: immunoSEQ multiplex PCR; the TCRdb copy retains only in-frame clones and omits some. The sample has around 70,000 clones, approximately 80% seen once. Material: peripheral blood. The receptors here all came from a middle-aged man with COVID-19, enrolled during active disease. Both conserved end residues are part of each CDR3. D genes are given only for firm matches. Size tells how often a clone was seen (once, few, many) or the class of an expanded clone, and some rows leave it out.

j_gene,d_gene,v_gene,abundance,CDR3aa,CDR3nt
TRBJ2-7,-,TRBV27,-,CASRGGLRPEQYF,TGTGCCAGCAGAGGAGGGCTTCGTCCCGAGCAGTACTTC
TRBJ1-5,TRBD1,TRBV28,-,CASSLYPQQGINQPQHF,TGTGCCAGCAGTTTGTATCCGCAACAGGGGATCAATCAGCCCCAGCATTTT
TRBJ1-3,-,TRBV11-2,-,CASSATGLLSSGNTIYF,TGTGCCAGCAGCGCCACAGGGTTACTTAGCTCTGGAAACACCATATATTTT
TRBJ1-5,-,TRBV12-3/TRBV12-4,once,CASTYQEQPQHF,TGTGCCAGCACCTACCAGGAACAGCCCCAGCATTTT
TRBJ2-1,-,TRBV7-9,-,CASSLGAGRGEEFF,TGTGCCAGCAGCTTAGGTGCAGGGCGAGGTGAGGAGTTCTTC
TRBJ2-7,-,TRBV6-5,-,CASSVLELAYEQYF,TGTGCCAGCAGCGTTCTTGAACTCGCCTACGAGCAGTACTTC
TRBJ1-2,TRBD1,TRBV4-1,-,CASSPTGDGYGYTF,TGCGCCAGCAGCCCAACAGGGGATGGGTATGGCTACACCTTC
TRBJ2-2,TRBD2,TRBV28,-,CASSLASGLTGELFF,TGTGCCAGCAGTTTGGCTAGCGGGCTCACCGGGGAGCTGTTTTTT
TRBJ1-1,-,TRBV5-4,-,CASSLGRDDIEAFF,TGTGCCAGCAGCTTGGGGAGGGACGATATTGAAGCTTTCTTT
TRBJ2-2,-,TRBV3-1/TRBV3-2,few,CASSLARTGELFF,TGTGCCAGCAGCCTAGCGAGGACCGGGGAGCTGTTTTTT
TRBJ2-5,TRBD2,TRBV4-1,-,CASSLSSGSTQETQYF,TGCGCCAGCAGCCTTTCTAGCGGATCCACCCAAGAGACCCAGTACTTC
TRBJ2-2,TRBD2,TRBV28,-,CASSSSGLAGDGGELFF,TGTGCCAGCAGTTCTTCCGGACTAGCGGGGGACGGCGGGGAGCTGTTTTTT
TRBJ2-7,TRBD1,TRBV2,few,CARSGTGGPYEQYF,TGTGCCAGGAGCGGGACAGGGGGCCCCTACGAGCAGTACTTC
TRBJ2-1,-,TRBV29-1,once,CSVKGGGVNEQFF,TGCAGCGTTAAGGGAGGCGGGGTCAATGAGCAGTTCTTC
TRBJ2-1,TRBD1,TRBV19,-,CASTTQAGTGNEQFF,TGTGCCAGTACCACACAAGCAGGGACAGGGAATGAGCAGTTCTTC
TRBJ2-5,TRBD2,TRBV4-1,few,CASSRGRGAEETQYF,TGCGCCAGCAGCCGGGGGCGGGGGGCGGAGGAGACCCAGTACTTC
TRBJ1-2,-,TRBV18,-,CASSPISAGYGYTF,TGTGCCAGCTCACCAATCTCCGCAGGTTATGGCTACACCTTC
TRBJ2-1,TRBD1,TRBV28,-,CASRRDSNEQFF,TGTGCCAGCCGTCGGGACAGCAATGAGCAGTTCTTC
TRBJ2-1,TRBD2,TRBV7-6,-,CASSLATGRGGEGDEQFF,TGTGCCAGCAGCTTAGCCACCGGGCGTGGGGGGGAAGGGGATGAGCAGTTCTTC
TRBJ2-7,-,TRBV28,-,CASSLSGRKSYEQYF,TGTGCCAGCAGTTTATCAGGGAGGAAGTCCTACGAGCAGTACTTC
TRBJ2-1,TRBD2,TRBV14,medium-sized,CASSRILGTSGRNEQFF,TGTGCCAGCAGCCGAATTCTGGGGACTAGCGGGAGAAATGAGCAGTTCTTC
TRBJ1-2,-,TRBV6-5,-,CASSYAANYGYTF,TGTGCCAGCAGTTACGCCGCGAACTATGGCTACACCTTC
TRBJ2-2,-,TRBV7-2,-,CASSLILGELFF,TGTGCCAGCAGCTTAATTCTCGGGGAGCTGTTTTTT
TRBJ1-5,-,TRBV11-3,-,CASSQQYREGVNQPQHF,TGTGCCAGCAGCCAACAATACAGGGAGGGGGTTAATCAGCCCCAGCATTTT
TRBJ1-2,-,TRBV7-9,-,CASTPTGQANYGYTF,TGTGCCAGCACCCCGACGGGTCAAGCTAACTATGGCTACACCTTC
TRBJ1-1,-,TRBV20-1,-,CSASIQNTEAFF,TGCAGTGCTAGTATTCAGAACACTGAAGCTTTCTTT
TRBJ2-3,TRBD2,TRBV9,-,CASSRRLAGFSTDTQYF,TGTGCCAGCAGCCGAAGACTAGCGGGATTCAGCACAGATACGCAGTATTTT
TRBJ2-4,TRBD2,TRBV11-2,-,CASSRLAGAQSGIQYF,TGTGCCAGCAGCAGACTAGCGGGAGCCCAGAGTGGCATTCAGTACTTC
TRBJ2-2,-,TRBV15,once,CATSRQLAPGELFF,TGTGCCACCAGCAGACAGCTAGCGCCCGGGGAGCTGTTTTTT
TRBJ2-1,-,TRBV19,-,CASSIGRATYNEQFF,TGTGCCAGTAGTATAGGCAGGGCAACCTACAATGAGCAGTTCTTC
TRBJ1-1,-,TRBV14,-,CASSQVRGTEAFF,TGTGCCAGCAGCCAAGTCAGGGGCACTGAAGCTTTCTTT
TRBJ1-3,TRBD1,TRBV20-1,few,CSASPTGAGNTIYF,TGCAGTGCTAGTCCTACAGGGGCTGGAAACACCATATATTTT
TRBJ2-2,TRBD1,TRBV27,-,CASRALTGTGDPSTGELFF,TGTGCCAGCAGAGCGTTAACAGGGACAGGCGATCCGAGCACCGGGGAGCTGTTTTTT
TRBJ1-1,TRBD1,TRBV5-1,-,CASSFQGDTEAFF,TGCGCCAGCAGCTTTCAGGGGGACACTGAAGCTTTCTTT
TRBJ2-7,-,TRBV28,-,CASNPDSFYEQYF,TGTGCCAGCAACCCGGACAGCTTTTACGAGCAGTACTTC
TRBJ1-5,-,TRBV7-8,few,CASSSHGGGLNQPQHF,TGTGCCAGCAGCTCCCATGGCGGGGGGCTTAATCAGCCCCAGCATTTT
TRBJ2-7,-,TRBV30,-,CAWINRDSKYEQYF,TGTGCCTGGATTAACCGGGACTCAAAATACGAGCAGTACTTC
TRBJ1-2,TRBD1,TRBV6-5,few,CASTPGTGYGYTF,TGTGCCAGCACCCCCGGGACAGGCTATGGCTACACCTTC
TRBJ1-1,TRBD1,TRBV19,-,CASSAGTGKGTEAFF,TGTGCCAGTAGTGCCGGGACAGGGAAGGGCACTGAAGCTTTCTTT
TRBJ2-3,TRBD2,TRBV27,-,CASRASWGGTDTQYF,TGTGCCAGCAGGGCTAGCTGGGGGGGTACAGATACGCAGTATTTT
TRBJ2-1,TRBD1,TRBV25-1,-,CASSPPSDRGRRDEQFF,TGTGCCAGCAGTCCACCATCCGACAGGGGGCGACGAGATGAGCAGTTCTTC
TRBJ1-1,-,TRBV2,-,CASTLVVSKTEAFF,TGTGCCAGCACTTTAGTCGTGTCGAAAACTGAAGCTTTCTTT
TRBJ2-3,-,TRBV15,-,CATSRGAGGFPDTQYF,TGTGCCACCAGCAGAGGCGCAGGAGGTTTCCCAGATACGCAGTATTTT
TRBJ2-4,TRBD1,TRBV11-3,once,CASSSGQWVAKNIQYF,TGTGCCAGCAGCTCGGGACAGTGGGTGGCCAAAAACATTCAGTACTTC
TRBJ2-2,TRBD2,TRBV30,-,CAWSEREYGELFF,TGTGCCTGGAGTGAGCGGGAATACGGGGAGCTGTTTTTT
TRBJ2-7,-,TRBV28,-,CASMLGQGRHEQYF,TGTGCCAGCATGTTGGGGCAGGGTAGACACGAGCAGTACTTC
TRBJ2-7,-,TRBV28,-,CASRYRNYYEQYF,TGTGCCAGCAGGTACAGGAATTACTACGAGCAGTACTTC
TRBJ2-7,-,TRBV6-5,-,CASSMDGLTQYF,TGTGCCAGCAGCATGGATGGGCTAACTCAGTACTTC
TRBJ2-1,TRBD2,TRBV25-1,-,CASSDPDRGGEQFF,TGTGCCAGCAGTGACCCCGACCGCGGGGGTGAGCAGTTCTTC
TRBJ1-5,-,TRBV28,-,CASRPQYQPQHF,TGTGCCAGCAGGCCACAGTATCAGCCCCAGCATTTT
TRBJ2-1,TRBD2,TRBV18,-,CASSLGTRGNEQFF,TGTGCCAGCTCTCTCGGGACTAGAGGCAATGAGCAGTTCTTC
TRBJ2-1,TRBD2,TRBV10-3,-,CAISESRPSGTSYNEQFF,TGTGCCATCAGTGAGTCGAGGCCTAGCGGGACCTCCTACAATGAGCAGTTCTTC
TRBJ2-2,TRBD2,TRBV10-3,-,CATTRGGGTGELFF,TGTGCCACCACACGCGGGGGTGGCACCGGGGAGCTGTTTTTT
TRBJ1-2,-,TRBV13,-,CASSLVAGELGGYTF,TGTGCCAGCAGCTTAGTGGCAGGGGAGTTAGGTGGCTACACCTTC
TRBJ1-2,TRBD1,TRBV18,-,CASSPRGDYGYTF,TGTGCCAGCTCACCCAGGGGGGATTATGGCTACACCTTC
TRBJ2-4,-,TRBV4-2,-,CASSQEARRASYAGNIQYF,TGTGCCAGCAGCCAAGAAGCACGGAGGGCTAGTTATGCGGGAAACATTCAGTACTTC
TRBJ2-7,-,TRBV11-2,-,CASSLIDEQYF,TGTGCCAGCAGCCTGATAGACGAGCAGTACTTC